This record looks at one T cell receptor beta chain sequence and its context. Antigen specificity is unknown. These data originate in a study of T cells after posttransplantation cyclophosphamide. Study results and caveats: TRB clonality was highly associated with recipient CMV seropositivity and reactivation.

Generated by immunoSEQ multiplex PCR, the TCRdb table keeps only in-frame clones and is missing some. The sample holds 11,000 to 15,000 clones, roughly 72% seen once. V was shortened by 1 base and J by 9 bases, with 10 bases between the two germline ends. This CDR3 contains 14 residues. Germline CDR1 and CDR2: LGHNA and YNFKEQ. This chain links TRBV4-2 with TRBJ1-6; tentatively, D is TRBD1 (5 bases). The sequence was collected from a man aged 45-60 years. Material: memory CD4+ T cells sorted from PBMCs. CDR3 nucleotides: TGTGCCAGCAGCCAAGGATTTCAGGGTTCACCCCTCCACTTT. It encodes CASSQGFQGSPLHF.